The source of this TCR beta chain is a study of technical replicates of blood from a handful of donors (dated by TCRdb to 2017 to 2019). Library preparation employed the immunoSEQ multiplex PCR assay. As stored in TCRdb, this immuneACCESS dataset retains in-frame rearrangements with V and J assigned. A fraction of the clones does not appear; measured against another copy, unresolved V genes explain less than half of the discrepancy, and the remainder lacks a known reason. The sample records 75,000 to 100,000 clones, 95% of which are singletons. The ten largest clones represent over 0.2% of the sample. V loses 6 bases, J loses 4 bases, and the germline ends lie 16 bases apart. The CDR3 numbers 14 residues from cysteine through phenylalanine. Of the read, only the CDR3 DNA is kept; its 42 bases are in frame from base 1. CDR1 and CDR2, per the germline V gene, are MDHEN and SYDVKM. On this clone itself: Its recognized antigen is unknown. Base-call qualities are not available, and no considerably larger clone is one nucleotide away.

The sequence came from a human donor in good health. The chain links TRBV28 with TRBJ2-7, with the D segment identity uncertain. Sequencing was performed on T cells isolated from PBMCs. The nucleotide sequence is TGTGCCAGCAGGTCGGGTCACGGCCTATACGAGCAGTACTTC. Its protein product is CASRSGHGLYEQYF.